This entry concerns a single TCR beta chain. This sample was included in a study of blood T cell repertoires in COVID-19. Turning to the study itself: Sites in the United States, Italy and Spain provided acute and convalescent COVID-19 samples. Sources were T cells, B-cell-depleted T cells, or PBMCs; the material itself was cDNA or gDNA.

Original data processing: How many nucleated cells were present was estimated from reference gene primer amplification. Profiled with immunoSEQ multiplex PCR; TCRdb holds only in-frame clones, not every one. V and J calls and clone size come straight from that table; D and trimming were deduced from the DNA. The sample has around 50,000 clones, roughly 90% seen once. This CDR3 comprises 12 residues. CDR1 and CDR2 from the germline V gene are MNHEY and SVGAGI. The V end was cut by 8 bases, the J end by 4 bases, with 11 bases between. The TCR originated in a human donor in a cohort sampled during active COVID-19. The source material was peripheral blood. The rearrangement uses TRBV6-5 and TRBJ1-2; D perhaps matches TRBD1 (5 bases). CDR3 bases: TGTGCCAGCGAGCGGGACCTCTATGGCTACACCTTC. Protein product: CASERDLYGYTF.